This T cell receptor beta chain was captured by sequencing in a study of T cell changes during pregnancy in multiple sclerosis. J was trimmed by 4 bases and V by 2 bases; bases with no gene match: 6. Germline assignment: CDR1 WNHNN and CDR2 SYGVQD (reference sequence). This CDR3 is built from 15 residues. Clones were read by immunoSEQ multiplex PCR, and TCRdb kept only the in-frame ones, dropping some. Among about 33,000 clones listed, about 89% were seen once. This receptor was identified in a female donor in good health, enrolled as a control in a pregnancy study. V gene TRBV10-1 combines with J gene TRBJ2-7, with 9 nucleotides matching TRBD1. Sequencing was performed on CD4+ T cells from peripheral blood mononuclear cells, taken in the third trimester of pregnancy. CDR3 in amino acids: CASSEIQGALYEQYF. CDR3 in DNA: TGCGCCAGCAGTGAGATACAGGGGGCATTGTACGAGCAGTACTTC.